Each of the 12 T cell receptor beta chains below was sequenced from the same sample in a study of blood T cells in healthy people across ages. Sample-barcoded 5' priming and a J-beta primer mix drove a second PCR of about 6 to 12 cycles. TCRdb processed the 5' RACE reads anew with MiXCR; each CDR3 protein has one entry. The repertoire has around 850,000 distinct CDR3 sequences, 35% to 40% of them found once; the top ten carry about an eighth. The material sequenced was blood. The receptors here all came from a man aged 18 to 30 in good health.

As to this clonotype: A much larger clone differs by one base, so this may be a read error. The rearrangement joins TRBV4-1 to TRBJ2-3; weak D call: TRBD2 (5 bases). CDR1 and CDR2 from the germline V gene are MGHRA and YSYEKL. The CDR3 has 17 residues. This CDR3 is CASNQAKSGARGDTQYF. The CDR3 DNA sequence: TGCGCCAGCAACCAAGCTAAGAGCGGCGCCCGGGGAGATACGCAGTATTTT.

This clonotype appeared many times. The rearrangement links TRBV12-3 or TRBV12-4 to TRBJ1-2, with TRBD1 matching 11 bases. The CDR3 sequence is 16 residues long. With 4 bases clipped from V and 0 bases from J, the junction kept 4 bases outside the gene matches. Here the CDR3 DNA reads TGTGCCAGCAGTTCGGGACAGGGGGTTTCTAACTATGGCTACACCTTC. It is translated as CASSSGQGVSNYGYTF.

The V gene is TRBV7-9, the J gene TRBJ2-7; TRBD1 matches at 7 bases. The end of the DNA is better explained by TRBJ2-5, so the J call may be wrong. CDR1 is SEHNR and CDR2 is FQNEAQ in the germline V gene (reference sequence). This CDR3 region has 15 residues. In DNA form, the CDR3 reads TGTGCCAGCAGCCCGTGGACAGGCCTCGGGGAGACCCAGTACTTC. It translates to CASSPWTGLGETQYF.

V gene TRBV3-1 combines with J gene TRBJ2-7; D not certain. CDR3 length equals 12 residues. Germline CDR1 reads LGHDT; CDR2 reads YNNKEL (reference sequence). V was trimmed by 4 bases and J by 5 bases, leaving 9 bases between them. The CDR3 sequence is CASSPRKDEQYF. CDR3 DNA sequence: TGTGCCAGCAGCCCCCGCAAAGACGAGCAGTACTTC.

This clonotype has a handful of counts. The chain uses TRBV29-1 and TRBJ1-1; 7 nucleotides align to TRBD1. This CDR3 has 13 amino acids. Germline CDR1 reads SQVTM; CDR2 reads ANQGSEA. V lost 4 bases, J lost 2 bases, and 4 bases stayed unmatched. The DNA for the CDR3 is TGCAGCGTTGGACAGGGTAGAAACACTGAAGCTTTCTTT. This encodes CSVGQGRNTEAFF.

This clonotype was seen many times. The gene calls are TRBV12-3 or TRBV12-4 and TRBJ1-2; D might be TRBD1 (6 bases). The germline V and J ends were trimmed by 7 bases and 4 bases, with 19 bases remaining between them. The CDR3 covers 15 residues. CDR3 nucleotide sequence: TGTGCCAGCAACCCGACAGGACCCTTGAGCTATGGCTACACCTTC. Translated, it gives CASNPTGPLSYGYTF.

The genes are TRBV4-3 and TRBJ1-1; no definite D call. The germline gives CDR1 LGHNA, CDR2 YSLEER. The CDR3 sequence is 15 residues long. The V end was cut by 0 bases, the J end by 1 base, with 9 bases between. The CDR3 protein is CASSQDSAANTEAFF. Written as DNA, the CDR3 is TGCGCCAGCAGCCAAGATTCGGCAGCGAACACTGAAGCTTTCTTT.

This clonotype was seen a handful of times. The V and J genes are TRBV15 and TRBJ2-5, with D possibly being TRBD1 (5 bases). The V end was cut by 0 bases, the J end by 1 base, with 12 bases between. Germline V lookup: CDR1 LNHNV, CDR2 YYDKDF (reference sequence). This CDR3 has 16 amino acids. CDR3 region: CATSRDAQGLQETQYF. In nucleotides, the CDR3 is TGTGCCACCAGCAGAGATGCTCAGGGCCTCCAAGAGACCCAGTACTTC.

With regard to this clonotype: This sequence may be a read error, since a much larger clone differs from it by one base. CDR3 sequence reads: CAISEGAPNIQYF. CDR3 sequence (DNA): TGTGCCATCAGTGAAGGGGCTCCGAACATTCAGTACTTC. The genes are TRBV10-3 and TRBJ2-4, with D tentatively TRBD1 (5 bases). The CDR3 covers 13 residues. Per germline, CDR1 ENHRY and CDR2 SYGVKD. With 3 bases removed from V and 7 bases from J, the gap between germline ends came to 10 bases.

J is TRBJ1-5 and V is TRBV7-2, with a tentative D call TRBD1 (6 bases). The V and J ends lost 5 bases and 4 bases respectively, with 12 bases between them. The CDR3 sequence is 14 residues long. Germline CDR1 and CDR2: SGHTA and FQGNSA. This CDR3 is CASSTRQGNQPQHF. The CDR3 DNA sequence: TGTGCCAGCAGCACACGTCAGGGGAATCAGCCCCAGCATTTT.

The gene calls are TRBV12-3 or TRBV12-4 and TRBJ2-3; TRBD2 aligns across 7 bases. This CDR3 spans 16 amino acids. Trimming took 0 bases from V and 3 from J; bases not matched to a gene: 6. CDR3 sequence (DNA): TGTGCCAGCAGTTTAGCGTATGGGGGGGGGACAGATACGCAGTATTTT. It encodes CASSLAYGGGTDTQYF.

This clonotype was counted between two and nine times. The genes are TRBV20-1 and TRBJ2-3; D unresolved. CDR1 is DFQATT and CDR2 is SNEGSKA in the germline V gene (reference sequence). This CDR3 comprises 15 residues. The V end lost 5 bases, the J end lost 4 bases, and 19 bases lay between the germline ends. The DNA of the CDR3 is TGCAGTGCTTCCTCTGTTGGGCGAGCCTCAGATACGCAGTATTTT. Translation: CSASSVGRASDTQYF.